Shown below are 3 T cell receptor beta chains from a single sample sequenced in a study of cytomegalovirus exposure and HLA in healthy donors. 60 Vbeta and 13 Jbeta primers were used in PCR. Assay used: immunoSEQ multiplex PCR; TCRdb lists only in-frame clones, some missing. This sample has 95,000 to 150,000 clones; roughly 71% occur once, and the top ten carry 2.5% to 3.5%. Source material: PBMCs. These receptors were collected from a woman in her forties in good health and CMV-seropositive.

This chain uses TRBV6-6 with TRBJ1-1; maybe TRBD1 (6 bases). Germline V gene lookup returns CDR1 MNHNY and CDR2 SVGAGI (reference sequence). This CDR3 contains 13 residues. Trimming took 7 bases from V and 2 from J, leaving 11 bases between them. CDR3 sequence (DNA): TGTGCCAGCACGGGGACAAGTAACACTGAAGCTTTCTTT. Translating gives CASTGTSNTEAFF.

The V gene is TRBV7-3, the J gene TRBJ1-1, with D maybe TRBD1 (5 bases). The CDR3 contains 15 residues. CDR1 is SGHTA, CDR2 FQGTGA, per germline. V lost 1 base to trimming and J lost 4 bases, with 13 bases between them. This CDR3 is CASSLRGEEGTEAFF. The CDR3 coding sequence is TGTGCCAGCAGCTTAAGGGGGGAGGAGGGCACTGAAGCTTTCTTT.

V usage is TRBV27 and J usage is TRBJ2-1; the match to TRBD1 covers 8 bases. The CDR3 runs to 15 residues. Germline values: CDR1 MNHEY, CDR2 SMNVEV (reference sequence). V lost 7 bases, J lost 1 base, and 6 bases stayed unmatched. This CDR3 is CASTLGTGSYNEQFF. The CDR3 DNA reads TGTGCCAGCACCCTCGGGACAGGATCCTACAATGAGCAGTTCTTC.